The 18 T cell receptor beta chains below come from one sample, sequenced in a study of spatial heterogeneity in lung cancer. These TCRs' antigens remain unknown. TCRdb reprocessed the 5' RACE reads via MiXCR and lists one record per CDR3 protein. In the table there are roughly 23,000 distinct CDR3 sequences, approximately 4.3% of which are singletons. Study-wide results and caveats: One measure, the expanded intratumoral alpha and beta TCR count, tracked tumor mutation counts.

Time point specified: sample taken at primary tumor resection. The sample was lung tumor tissue, taken at surgery. All receptors derive from a male donor with early-stage non-small cell lung cancer.

About this clonotype: This sequence may be a read error, since a much larger clone differs from it by one base. This chain uses TRBV7-3 with TRBJ2-2; a possible D gene is TRBD2 (5 bases). V lost 2 bases and J lost 7, with 11 bases in between. There are 14 residues in the CDR3. Per germline, CDR1 SGHTA and CDR2 FQGTGA. CDR3 amino acids: CASSLESRGGELFF. CDR3 nucleotides: TGTGCCAGCAGCTTAGAGTCACGGGGCGGGGAGCTGTTTTTT.

This clonotype has at least ten counts. V usage is TRBV5-1 and J usage is TRBJ2-2; the D gene is possibly TRBD2 (5 bases). The CDR3 is 15 residues long. The germline gives CDR1 SGHRS, CDR2 YFSETQ. Between the trimmed V and J ends, which lost 3 bases and 3 bases, there was a span of 12 bases. Here the CDR3 reads CASSSYSGDTGELFF. In nucleotides, the CDR3 is TGCGCCAGCAGCTCCTATTCCGGGGACACCGGGGAGCTGTTTTTT.

The table lists this clonotype with a few counts. The genes are TRBV6-6 and TRBJ2-5; D not certain. This CDR3 has 12 residues. The V gene's germline CDR1 is MNHNY and CDR2 SVGAGI (reference sequence). V was cut by 0 bases and J by 5 bases, with 4 bases left in between. The CDR3 loop is CASSYSKETQYF. The CDR3 coding sequence is TGTGCCAGCAGTTACTCGAAGGAGACCCAGTACTTC.

Ten or more counts support this clonotype. This chain joins TRBV25-1 and TRBJ2-2; 9 nucleotides match TRBD2. The length of the CDR3 is 16 residues. Looked up from germline, CDR1 is MGHDK and CDR2 is SYGVNS. V lost 4 bases and J lost 0; bases outside the gene matches: 3. The CDR3 sequence: CASSARLAANTGELFF. Here the CDR3 DNA reads TGTGCCAGCAGTGCCCGACTAGCGGCGAACACCGGGGAGCTGTTTTTT.

This clonotype came up many times. As DNA, the CDR3 is TGTGCCAGCAGTTGGGACACTGAAGCTTTCTTT. Its translation is CASSWDTEAFF. This chain connects TRBV7-9 to TRBJ1-1, with D uncertain. The CDR3 sequence is 11 residues long. Germline values: CDR1 SEHNR, CDR2 FQNEAQ (reference sequence). Trimming left V 6 bases short and J 3 bases short, with 5 bases between.

V usage is TRBV5-1 and J usage is TRBJ2-7; no firm D call. This CDR3 is 14 amino acids long. The germline CDR1 and CDR2 sequences are SGHRS and YFSETQ. V was shortened by 0 bases and J by 3 bases, with 10 bases between the two germline ends. This chain's CDR3 is CASSLALGIYEQYF. The CDR3 bases are TGCGCCAGCAGCTTGGCCCTGGGTATCTACGAGCAGTACTTC.

This clonotype was recorded at least ten times. The chain joins TRBV10-3 to TRBJ2-7; D perhaps matches TRBD1 (6 bases). CDR1 is ENHRY, CDR2 SYGVKD, per germline. There are 14 residues in the CDR3. V lost 11 bases and J lost 5, with 22 bases in between. This chain's CDR3 is CAHQSSQGSNEQYF. CDR3 bases: TGTGCCCATCAGAGTAGTCAGGGGTCCAACGAGCAGTACTTC.

In this sample, this clonotype is medium-sized. J is TRBJ2-7 and V is TRBV20-1; D unclear. Trimming shortened V by 1 base and J by 2 bases, and 21 bases separated the two germline ends. Germline V gene data show CDR1 as DFQATT and CDR2 as SNEGSKA (reference sequence). The CDR3 contains 17 residues. CDR3 coding DNA: TGCAGTGCTAGAGCCTCAGAGCCAGGCAGTTTAGCCTACGAGCAGTACTTC. Translating it yields CSARASEPGSLAYEQYF.

This clonotype has at least ten counts. The V call is TRBV6-6, the J call TRBJ1-1; D is unclear. Germline V CDR1 and CDR2: MNHNY, SVGAGI (reference sequence). V was pared by 6 bases and J by 1 base, with 6 bases between. The CDR3 is made up of 12 amino acids. CDR3 in amino acids: CASSWPNTEAFF. CDR3 in DNA: TGTGCCAGCAGCTGGCCGAACACTGAAGCTTTCTTT.

This chain joins TRBV3-1 and TRBJ2-5; possibly TRBD1 or TRBD2 for D (5 bases each). The CDR3 is made up of 15 amino acids. The germline V and J ends were trimmed by 4 bases and 3 bases, with 15 bases remaining between them. Germline values: CDR1 LGHDT, CDR2 YNNKEL (reference sequence). This CDR3 is CASSLGTGMKETQYF. The CDR3 DNA reads as TGTGCCAGCAGCCTGGGGACCGGAATGAAAGAGACCCAGTACTTC.

The chain carries TRBV14 and TRBJ2-1; TRBD1 matches 7 bases. The CDR3 consists of 17 residues. Germline CDR1 reads SGHDN; CDR2 reads FVKESK. V gave up 3 bases and J gave up 2 bases; unmatched junction bases: 10. The CDR3 loop reads CASSQETGYSPYNEQFF. For the CDR3, the DNA is TGTGCCAGCAGCCAGGAGACAGGGTACTCCCCCTACAATGAGCAGTTCTTC. Together with reference TRBV14 and TRBJ2-1, the CDR3 gives the full variable domain: EAGVTQFPSHSVIEKGQTVTLRCDPISGHDNLYWYRRVMGKEIKFLLHFVKESKQDESGMPNNRFLAERTGGTYSTLKVQPAELEDSGVYFCASSQETGYSPYNEQFFGPGTRLTVL.

This clonotype was counted at least ten times. V and J are TRBV9 and TRBJ2-3; TRBD2 matches at 10 bases. CDR3 length: 15 amino acids. Germline V lookup: CDR1 SGDLS, CDR2 YYNGEE. After removal of 2 bases from V and 3 bases from J, the junction contained 3 bases not matched to a gene. The CDR3 sequence: CASSVGLAATDTQYF. The CDR3 coding sequence is TGTGCCAGCAGCGTCGGACTAGCGGCGACAGATACGCAGTATTTT.

This clonotype has a count of ten or more. The J gene is TRBJ1-1, the V gene TRBV4-3; a weak D match, TRBD1 (6 bases). Per the germline V gene, CDR1 is LGHNA and CDR2 is YSLEER. V was trimmed by 4 bases and J by 4 bases, leaving 13 bases between them. The CDR3 extends over 14 amino acids. The CDR3 DNA follows: TGCGCCAGCAGCCGCGACAGGATGGCCACTGAAGCTTTCTTT. Its translation: CASSRDRMATEAFF.

This clonotype appeared many times. Because the CDR3 is missing its conserved closing phenylalanine or tryptophan, this is likely a read error. The chain combines TRBV7-2 with TRBJ2-3; TRBD2 agrees at 12 bases. The CDR3 extends over 16 amino acids. From germline, CDR1 is SGHTA and CDR2 FQGNSA. V was clipped by 5 bases and J by 2 bases; unmatched bases: 5. CDR3 DNA: TGTGCCAGCAGCGGAACTAGCGGGGGGAACACAGATACGCAGTATGTT. This translates into CASSGTSGGNTDTQYV.

This clonotype has only one observation. This chain joins TRBV27 and TRBJ1-1, with D possibly being TRBD1 (5 bases). Trimming took 7 bases from V and 4 from J, leaving 13 bases between them. This CDR3 contains 13 residues. Germline V gene data show CDR1 as MNHEY and CDR2 as SMNVEV (reference sequence). The CDR3 is CASKKIGATEAFF. The CDR3 nucleotides read TGTGCCAGCAAAAAGATAGGGGCCACTGAAGCTTTCTTT.

This clonotype was seen at least ten times. The V and J genes are TRBV28 and TRBJ2-7; TRBD1 matches at 10 bases. This CDR3 contains 15 residues. Germline V lookup: CDR1 MDHEN, CDR2 SYDVKM. V shed 5 bases and J 3 bases; nucleotides not matched to a gene: 7. DNA for the CDR3: TGTGCCAGCAGTCCCACCCGGACAGGGGGCTACGAGCAGTACTTC. Translating it yields CASSPTRTGGYEQYF.

At least ten counts were recorded for this clonotype. This chain connects TRBV11-2 to TRBJ2-1; TRBD2 aligns across 10 bases. The CDR3 covers 14 residues. With V trimmed by 5 bases and J by 10 bases, 8 bases remained unmatched. Germline CDR1 and CDR2: SGHAT and FQNNGV. The CDR3 reads CASSPVAGGNEQFF. CDR3 nucleotides: TGTGCCAGCAGCCCAGTAGCGGGAGGCAACGAGCAGTTCTTC.

This clonotype was counted at least ten times. The gene calls are TRBV9 and TRBJ1-5; weak D call: TRBD1 (6 bases). Germline V gene lookup returns CDR1 SGDLS and CDR2 YYNGEE. This CDR3 has 15 residues. Trimming left V 2 bases short and J 5 bases short, with 14 bases between. CDR3 bases: TGTGCCAGCAGCGTGGGTGTTTGGGGGCATCAGCCCCAGCATTTT. Its protein is CASSVGVWGHQPQHF.